The 13 T cell receptor beta chains presented below share a single source sample, sequenced in a study of CD8 T cells in ankylosing spondylitis. Study-level results: A TCR beta motif of several highly homologous variants appeared characteristic of ankylosing spondylitis blood.

MiXCR was run by TCRdb on the 5' RACE reads, yielding one entry per CDR3 protein. The repertoire holds around 540,000 distinct CDR3 sequences, roughly 13% seen once, with around 6.8% in the top ten. Their recognized antigens are unknown. The sequenced sample consisted of blood, either unsorted or a sorted T cell fraction (not recorded which). Source of these receptors: a male donor with ankylosing spondylitis.

Ten or more counts support this clonotype. This rearrangement joins TRBV7-8 to TRBJ1-5; tentative D call: TRBD1 (6 bases). The CDR3 totals 13 residues. Germline CDR1 and CDR2: SGHVS and FQNEAQ. The ends were cut back, 5 bases at V and 6 bases at J, with 11 bases in the middle. The CDR3 DNA follows: TGTGCCAGCAGCATAACAGGGCGTCAGCCCCAGCATTTT. Its protein product is CASSITGRQPQHF.

Here the CDR3 reads CASSLLVKSPLHF. DNA for the CDR3: TGTGCCAGCAGTTTATTAGTTAAATCACCCCTCCACTTT. The chain employs TRBV27 and TRBJ1-6, with D unclear. Deletions cut 1 base from V and 10 bases from J, with 8 bases between. The CDR3 loop spans 13 amino acids. Germline CDR1 and CDR2: MNHEY and SMNVEV (reference sequence).

The table lists this clonotype with a few counts. The chain employs TRBV7-2 and TRBJ1-2; D is uncertain. The CDR3 is 14 amino acids. Looked up from germline, CDR1 is SGHTA and CDR2 is FQGNSA. Trimming pared 5 bases from V and 7 bases from J, leaving 17 bases between. The CDR3 region is CASSNTRGTIGYTF. The CDR3 nucleotides read TGTGCCAGCAGCAACACGCGCGGTACAATTGGCTACACCTTC.

This clonotype was counted only a few times. The chain uses TRBV11-2 and TRBJ1-3; D remains unclear. Per the germline V gene, CDR1 is SGHAT and CDR2 is FQNNGV. CDR3 length: 19 amino acids. Trimming left V 5 bases short and J 0 bases short, with 23 bases between. The DNA of the CDR3 is TGTGCCAGCAGCGTACAGACTTCGTTTGGGAGACCCTCTGGAAACACCATATATTTT. Translated: CASSVQTSFGRPSGNTIYF.

The chain carries TRBV20-1 and TRBJ1-2; TRBD1 is a possible D gene (5 bases). The CDR3 has 11 residues. The V gene lost 6 bases and the J gene lost 9 bases, with 14 bases spanning the gap. From germline, CDR1 is DFQATT and CDR2 SNEGSKA (reference sequence). The CDR3 region is CSAPREGRYTF. The DNA for the CDR3 is TGCAGTGCCCCCCGAGAGGGACGCTACACCTTC.

This clonotype has a count of ten or more. This chain links TRBV12-3 or TRBV12-4 with TRBJ2-7; D is ambiguous. CDR3 length: 13 amino acids. The V end was cut by 3 bases, the J end by 0 bases, with 6 bases between. The CDR3 protein is CASSFGRSYEQYV. In nucleotides, the CDR3 is TGTGCCAGCAGTTTCGGCCGCTCCTACGAGCAGTACGTC.

In this sample, this clonotype turned up many times. CDR3 in DNA: TGCAGCCTCCAAACTCCGGGACAGGGCCATGAGCAGTTCTTC. It translates to CSLQTPGQGHEQFF. J is TRBJ2-1 and V is TRBV29-1; TRBD1 aligns across 9 bases. V lost 8 bases, J lost 8 bases, and 13 bases stayed unmatched. The CDR3 is made up of 14 amino acids. Germline V gene data show CDR1 as SQVTM and CDR2 as ANQGSEA.

V usage is TRBV9 and J usage is TRBJ2-5; D is unresolved. Trimming removed 0 bases at V and 4 bases at J, with 10 bases between. The CDR3 length is 14 residues. The germline V gene has CDR1 SGDLS and CDR2 YYNGEE. CDR3 nucleotide sequence: TGTGCCAGCAGCGTAGTGACTGCCTCAGAGACCCAGTACTTC. It specifies CASSVVTASETQYF. Complete variable domain (other parts from reference TRBV9 and TRBJ2-5): DSGVTQTPKHLITATGQRVTLRCSPRSGDLSVYWYQQSLDQGLQFLIQYYNGEERAKGNILERFSAQQFPDLHSELNLSSLELGDSALYFCASSVVTASETQYFGPGTRLLVL.

This clonotype was seen ten or more times. The V and J genes are TRBV3-1 and TRBJ2-1, with D uncertain. Germline CDR1 reads LGHDT; CDR2 reads YNNKEL (reference sequence). The CDR3 is 12 residues long. The V and J ends lost 1 base and 11 bases respectively, with 9 bases between them. The CDR3 sequence: CASSQVQAQQFF. Here the CDR3 DNA reads TGTGCCAGCAGCCAAGTTCAAGCGCAGCAGTTCTTC.

The sample holds a few counts of this clonotype. The rearrangement links TRBV9 to TRBJ2-1; TRBD2 is a possible D gene (6 bases). Germline V gene data show CDR1 as SGDLS and CDR2 as YYNGEE. This CDR3 has 15 amino acids. With 0 bases removed from V and 3 bases from J, the gap between germline ends came to 10 bases. In DNA form, the CDR3 reads TGTGCCAGCAGCGTAGCTGCGGGGAACTACAATGAGCAGTTCTTC. It is translated as CASSVAAGNYNEQFF.

The sample holds many counts of this clonotype. This chain uses TRBV12-3 or TRBV12-4 with TRBJ2-2, with a weak D call TRBD2 (5 bases). Trimming took off 6 bases at V and 0 bases at J, with 14 bases between the two ends. The length of the CDR3 is 16 residues. The DNA of the CDR3 is TGTGCCAGCAGGGACCGCAGCGGAGCGAACACCGGGGAGCTGTTTTTT. Residues: CASRDRSGANTGELFF.

This rearrangement joins TRBV2 to TRBJ1-1; D is undetermined. The CDR3 spans 15 residues. V was cut by 7 bases and J by 0 bases, with 15 bases left in between. Germline CDR1 reads SNHLY; CDR2 reads FYNNEI. The CDR3 DNA sequence: TGTGCCAGCACCCTCCGCTGGGGAGTGAACACTGAAGCTTTCTTT. Amino acid sequence: CASTLRWGVNTEAFF.

The V and J genes are TRBV12-3 or TRBV12-4 and TRBJ1-1, with D possibly TRBD1 on 5 matching bases. The V gene lost 7 bases and the J gene lost 4 bases, with 16 bases spanning the gap. The CDR3 is 14 amino acids. The CDR3 DNA is TGTGCCAGCACCTTCATCGGGGGTTTCACTGAAGCTTTCTTT. It yields the protein CASTFIGGFTEAFF.